The 8 T cell receptor beta chains below were found in one sample sequenced in a study of blood T cell repertoires in COVID-19. Clones were read by immunoSEQ multiplex PCR, and TCRdb kept only the in-frame ones, dropping some. The sample gives about 68,000 clones, around 90% of which show up once; 3.4% is in the top ten. The sequenced sample consisted of peripheral blood. The receptor source for this set is a woman aged 45-59 years with COVID-19, enrolled during active disease.

This clone was seen a few times. The chain joins TRBV19 to TRBJ2-7; the D gene is possibly TRBD2 (7 bases). The CDR3 runs to 13 residues. Trimming took 9 bases from V and 4 from J, leaving 16 bases between them. Germline V gene data show CDR1 as LNHDA and CDR2 as SQIVND (reference sequence). The CDR3 region has the DNA TGTGCCAGCGGGGGGCAGGATCATTACGAGCAGTACTTC. Its protein product is CASGGQDHYEQYF.

This clone was observed a handful of times. This chain uses TRBV27 with TRBJ1-3, with D possibly matching TRBD1 (5 bases). The CDR3 has 15 residues. V lost 2 bases and J lost 2, with 10 bases in between. CDR1 is MNHEY, CDR2 SMNVEV, per germline (reference sequence). CDR3 in amino acids: CASSLQGYPGNTIYF. In nucleotides, the CDR3 is TGTGCCAGCAGTTTACAGGGTTACCCTGGAAACACCATATATTTT.

This chain connects TRBV7-9 to TRBJ2-1; 7 bases are shared with TRBD1. Trimming removed 3 bases from V and 4 bases from J; junction bases left unmatched: 3. The V gene's germline CDR1 is SEHNR and CDR2 FQNEAQ (reference sequence). The CDR3 runs 14 residues. The CDR3 DNA sequence: TGTGCCAGCAGCTTGGGACAGCCTTACAATGAGCAGTTCTTC. This translates into CASSLGQPYNEQFF.

J is TRBJ2-7 and V is TRBV2; 9 bases line up with TRBD1. The V and J ends lost 1 base and 8 bases, in that order; junction bases with no gene match: 3. There are 13 residues in the CDR3. The germline V gene has CDR1 SNHLY and CDR2 FYNNEI. This CDR3 is CASSEEGQGKQYF. The CDR3 nucleotides are TGTGCCAGCAGTGAAGAGGGACAGGGCAAGCAGTACTTC.

V is TRBV18 and J is TRBJ2-7; D perhaps matches TRBD2 (5 bases). The CDR3 covers 12 residues. Trimming cost V 6 bases and J 1 base, with 7 bases left between them. Germline-derived CDR1 and CDR2 are KGHSH and LQKENI. The CDR3 reads CASSRGSYEQYF. The CDR3 region has the DNA TGTGCCAGCTCTCGGGGTTCCTACGAGCAGTACTTC.

The chain recombines TRBV20-1 with TRBJ2-3; D not resolved. Germline V CDR1 and CDR2: DFQATT, SNEGSKA (reference sequence). The length of the CDR3 is 11 residues. Trimming shortened V by 5 bases and J by 6 bases, and 9 bases separated the two germline ends. CDR3 sequence reads: CSAGGGDTQYF. CDR3 DNA: TGCAGTGCTGGCGGTGGGGATACGCAGTATTTT.

The rearrangement uses TRBV5-6 and TRBJ2-1, with TRBD1 identical over 8 bases. Germline CDR1 SGHDT, CDR2 YYEEEE. The CDR3 runs to 13 residues. After removal of 4 bases from V and 7 bases from J, the junction contained 4 bases not matched to a gene. The CDR3 region has the DNA TGTGCCAGCAGCGGGACAGGACCAAATGAGCAGTTCTTC. This translates into CASSGTGPNEQFF. The full variable domain, in which reference TRBV5-6 and TRBJ2-1 provide the parts outside the CDR3, is DAGVTQSPTHLIKTRGQQVTLRCSPKSGHDTVSWYQQALGQGPQFIFQYYEEEERQRGNFPDRFSGHQFPNYSSELNVNALLLGDSALYLCASSGTGPNEQFFGPGTRLTVL.

The V call is TRBV27, the J call TRBJ2-1; 7 nucleotides agree with TRBD2. Germline-derived CDR1 and CDR2 are MNHEY and SMNVEV (reference sequence). This CDR3 spans 14 amino acids. J gave up 0 bases and V 9 bases, and 5 bases lay outside the gene matches. The CDR3 sequence is CASSGFSSYNEQFF. The CDR3 DNA is TGTGCCAGTAGCGGGTTTAGCTCCTACAATGAGCAGTTCTTC.